The 17 T cell receptor beta chains listed next were all sequenced from one sample in a study of blood T cell repertoires in COVID-19. Assay: immunoSEQ multiplex PCR; the TCRdb copy retains only in-frame clones and omits some. Counted here are approximately 88,000 clones, 87% occurring once; the ten biggest clones make up around 16%. Sequencing was done on a sample of peripheral blood. Source of these receptors: a male donor with acute or convalescent COVID-19.

The chain couples TRBV2 to TRBJ1-5, with D unresolved. This CDR3 is 14 amino acids long. V was trimmed by 7 bases and J by 1 base, leaving 11 bases between them. Germline V lookup: CDR1 SNHLY, CDR2 FYNNEI. This chain's CDR3 is CASKSEESNQPQHF. CDR3 coding DNA: TGTGCCAGCAAGTCAGAAGAAAGCAATCAGCCCCAGCATTTT.

The rearrangement joins TRBV6-1 to TRBJ2-3; 11 positions agree with TRBD1. This CDR3 is built from 16 residues. The V and J ends lost 0 bases and 4 bases, in that order; junction bases with no gene match: 3. Germline values: CDR1 MNHNS, CDR2 SASEGT. CDR3 sequence reads: CASSEAVDRGPDTQYF. In nucleotides, the CDR3 is TGTGCCAGCAGTGAAGCGGTGGACAGGGGGCCAGATACGCAGTATTTT.

This clone was seen just once. Here the CDR3 reads CASSGGQNTGELFF. CDR3 sequence (DNA): TGTGCCAGCTCTGGGGGACAAAACACCGGGGAGCTGTTTTTT. The chain uses TRBV28 and TRBJ2-2; tentatively, D is TRBD1 (6 bases). Trimming left V 8 bases short and J 2 bases short, with 12 bases between. Germline CDR1 reads MDHEN; CDR2 reads SYDVKM. This CDR3 contains 14 residues.

This clone was seen a handful of times. The chain has TRBV27 and TRBJ2-1; tentative D call: TRBD1 (5 bases). V dropped 5 bases and J dropped 2 bases, with 10 bases sitting between them. This CDR3 is 14 amino acids long. Germline CDR1 reads MNHEY; CDR2 reads SMNVEV (reference sequence). CDR3 protein: CASSPQGPYNEQFF. The DNA for the CDR3 is TGTGCCAGCAGTCCCCAGGGCCCCTACAATGAGCAGTTCTTC.

The chain uses TRBV6-2 or TRBV6-3 and TRBJ1-5; D perhaps matches TRBD1 (5 bases). V shed 5 bases and J shed 6 bases, with 11 bases lying between them. CDR1 MNHEY and CDR2 SVGEGT come from the germline V gene. The CDR3 is 13 residues long. The CDR3, as DNA: TGTGCCAGCAGTCAGTGGGGGGGTCAGCCCCAGCATTTT. Its translation: CASSQWGGQPQHF.

This clone was detected only once. The gene calls are TRBV7-3 and TRBJ1-1; D is undetermined. The CDR3 extends over 13 amino acids. V lost 5 bases and J lost 1, with 8 bases in between. The germline CDR1 and CDR2 sequences are SGHTA and FQGTGA. In DNA, the CDR3 is TGTGCCAGCAGCACGGACTCGAACACTGAAGCTTTCTTT. Its translation is CASSTDSNTEAFF.

V and J are TRBV28 and TRBJ2-3, with 8 bases lining up with TRBD2. Germline lookup yields CDR1 MDHEN and CDR2 SYDVKM. V lost 5 bases and J lost 5; bases outside the gene matches: 9. The CDR3 has 15 amino acids. In DNA form, the CDR3 reads TGTGCCAGCAGTCGGACCCAGAGCGGGGGAGATACGCAGTATTTT. Its translation: CASSRTQSGGDTQYF.

The rearrangement uses TRBV9 and TRBJ2-7; TRBD1 aligns across 7 bases. Trimming removed 0 bases from V and 0 bases from J; junction bases left unmatched: 3. The CDR3 runs to 15 residues. The germline CDR1 and CDR2 sequences are SGDLS and YYNGEE. DNA for the CDR3: TGTGCCAGCAGCGTAGGATCAGGGGGCTCCTACGAGCAGTACTTC. Residues: CASSVGSGGSYEQYF.

V gene TRBV6-1 combines with J gene TRBJ2-7; 7 bases are a match to TRBD2. In germline, CDR1 is MNHNS, CDR2 SASEGT. V gave up 3 bases and J gave up 1 base; unmatched junction bases: 9. The CDR3 is made up of 16 amino acids. Here the CDR3 DNA reads TGTGCCAGCAGTGACGGGGACTACTCCCGATCCTACGAGCAGTACTTC. Residues: CASSDGDYSRSYEQYF.

The CDR3 nucleotides read TGTGCCAGCAGCTCCCGGGGGAGACCGAACACTGAAGCTTTCTTT. Encoded protein: CASSSRGRPNTEAFF. V and J are TRBV6-2 or TRBV6-3 and TRBJ1-1; D may be TRBD1 (5 bases). Trimming left V 6 bases short and J 1 base short, with 15 bases between. The germline CDR1 and CDR2 sequences are MNHEY and SVGEGT. There are 15 residues in the CDR3.

The V and J genes are TRBV12-3 or TRBV12-4 and TRBJ1-2; D perhaps matches TRBD1 (6 bases). V lost 9 bases and J lost 0, with 11 bases in between. This CDR3 has 13 residues. This chain's CDR3 is CASKQGPNYGYTF. As DNA, the CDR3 is TGTGCCAGTAAACAGGGACCTAACTATGGCTACACCTTC.

J is TRBJ2-3 and V is TRBV29-1; TRBD1 aligns across 9 bases. The germline gives CDR1 SQVTM, CDR2 ANQGSEA. This CDR3 has 18 amino acids. V shed 4 bases and J 3 bases; nucleotides not matched to a gene: 17. CDR3 in amino acids: CSVGRGTGWTRQTDTQYF. In nucleotides, the CDR3 is TGCAGCGTTGGTAGGGGGACAGGGTGGACTCGACAGACAGATACGCAGTATTTT.

The J gene is TRBJ1-2, the V gene TRBV11-2, with 10 bases that match TRBD1. V lost 5 bases to trimming and J lost 1 base; unmatched junction nucleotides: 7. The CDR3 is 16 residues long. CDR1 is SGHAT and CDR2 is FQNNGV in the germline V gene. This chain's CDR3 is CASSPEGQGLNYGYTF. The CDR3 coding sequence is TGTGCCAGCAGCCCCGAGGGACAGGGGCTTAACTATGGCTACACCTTC.

This rearrangement joins TRBV2 to TRBJ2-7; unclear D gene. CDR3 size: 11 residues. Per germline, CDR1 SNHLY and CDR2 FYNNEI. V gave up 5 bases and J gave up 7 bases, with 9 bases separating them. CDR3 DNA: TGTGCCAGCAGTCCGAGACAAGAGCAGTACTTC. Translation gives CASSPRQEQYF.

In regard to this clone: This CDR3 is also generated by other DNA sequences in the sample. The genes are TRBV5-6 and TRBJ2-1; 7 bases agree with TRBD1. From germline, CDR1 is SGHDT and CDR2 YYEEEE. V was clipped by 0 bases and J by 3 bases; unmatched bases: 6. CDR3 length: 16 residues. Written as DNA, the CDR3 is TGTGCCAGCAGCTTGGAAGGGACAGCAGACTACAATGAGCAGTTCTTC. Its translation: CASSLEGTADYNEQFF.

The rearrangement links TRBV24-1 to TRBJ2-2, with 8 bases lining up with TRBD1. The V segment lost 3 bases and the J segment 4 bases; nucleotides outside the gene matches: 18. The germline V gene encodes CDR1 KGHDR and CDR2 SFDVKD. The CDR3 runs 20 residues. This CDR3 is CATSDPSRGRSTGGTGELFF. In nucleotides, the CDR3 is TGTGCCACCAGTGATCCCTCCAGGGGGCGGTCAACCGGGGGCACCGGGGAGCTGTTTTTT.

The chain joins TRBV5-1 to TRBJ2-5; maybe TRBD2 (6 bases). The V and J ends lost 4 bases and 4 bases respectively, with 14 bases between them. Germline V gene data show CDR1 as SGHRS and CDR2 as YFSETQ. The CDR3 spans 14 residues. The CDR3: CASSPAGRGETQYF. The CDR3 DNA reads as TGCGCCAGCAGCCCAGCCGGGAGAGGAGAGACCCAGTACTTC.